A selection of T cell receptor beta chains follows, all from one sample in a study of blood T cells in healthy people across ages. MiXCR, applied by TCRdb to the 5' RACE reads, yields one record per CDR3 protein. The table records about 760,000 distinct CDR3 sequences, about 56% of them present only once. Sequencing input: blood. The receptors were sampled from a middle-aged man in good health. Both conserved end residues are part of each CDR3. A D gene is named only where the DNA matches it firmly. Some rows mark clone size as missing; the rest say once, few, many or name a class of expanded clone.

CDR3nt,CDR3aa,abundance,d_gene,v_gene,j_gene
TGCGCCAGCAGCTTCGGCCTCTCCTACGAGCAGTACTTC,CASSFGLSYEQYF,NA,NA,TRBV5-1,TRBJ2-7
TGTGCCAGCAGCCAAGGGGCAGGGGGCACTGAAGCTTTCTTT,CASSQGAGGTEAFF,once,TRBD1,TRBV3-1,TRBJ1-1
TGTGCCAGCAGCAAATTCGGACTAGCGGGAGGGACAGATCGCGAGCAGTACTTC,CASSKFGLAGGTDREQYF,NA,NA,TRBV21-1,TRBJ2-7
TGTGCCGGCAGTTTAGTCAAGGACACCCAGGGAAAACTGTTTTTT,CAGSLVKDTQGKLFF,NA,NA,TRBV27,TRBJ1-4
TGTGCCAGCAGGAGGGGCCAGGGGCAGGGAGAGACCCAGTACTTC,CASRRGQGQGETQYF,NA,NA,TRBV2,TRBJ2-5
TGCAGTGCTAGAGATGGGGGGGGCGCGATATACGAGCAGTTCTTC,CSARDGGGAIYEQFF,NA,NA,TRBV20-1,TRBJ2-1
TGTGCCAGCAGTTTACCCCAGGGGCTCTCCTACAATGAGCAGTTCTTC,CASSLPQGLSYNEQFF,NA,NA,TRBV28,TRBJ2-1
TGCGCCAGCAGCTTGCTTCCGACAGGCGGAAGCACAGATACGCAGTATTTT,CASSLLPTGGSTDTQYF,NA,NA,TRBV5-1,TRBJ2-3
TGTGCCAGCCGGCTAGCGAGCTCACCTCCCCAGTACTTC,CASRLASSPPQYF,NA,NA,TRBV7-2,TRBJ2-5
TGCAGCGTTGATTTGCTAGCGGGGAGGTATGAGCAGTTCTTC,CSVDLLAGRYEQFF,few,TRBD2,TRBV29-1,TRBJ2-1
TGTGCCAGCAGCGCCGGGACAGGGTTTAATGAGCAGTTCTTC,CASSAGTGFNEQFF,few,TRBD1,TRBV6-2/TRBV6-3,TRBJ2-1
TGCGCCAGCAGCGGGGGAGCGGGGGGCCAAGAGACCCAGTACTTC,CASSGGAGGQETQYF,NA,TRBD2,TRBV5-1,TRBJ2-5
TGTGCCAGCAGTTACCAGGGAGAGACTCAGCCCCAGCATTTT,CASSYQGETQPQHF,few,NA,TRBV6-2/TRBV6-3,TRBJ1-5
TGTGCCAGCAACATTCAGAGGGGGGCATTTACTAACTATGGCTACACCTTC,CASNIQRGAFTNYGYTF,NA,NA,TRBV7-2,TRBJ1-2
TGTGCCAGCAGTCCCGGACTAGCGGGACAAACCAGCTCCTACGAGCAGTACTTC,CASSPGLAGQTSSYEQYF,NA,TRBD2,TRBV27,TRBJ2-7
TGTGCCAGCAGCTTAGCGATAGGGAGGACTGAAGCTTTCTTT,CASSLAIGRTEAFF,NA,NA,TRBV7-9,TRBJ1-1
TGTGCCAGCTCACCCAGAGACAGCAGAAATGAAAAACTGTTTTTT,CASSPRDSRNEKLFF,NA,NA,TRBV18,TRBJ1-4
TGTGCCAGCAGTTTTTCATCCCGGGGGCTCAACAATGAGCAGTTCTTC,CASSFSSRGLNNEQFF,NA,NA,TRBV28,TRBJ2-1
TGTGCCAGCAGTTTGCAGGGGCCTTCTTATGGCTACACCTTC,CASSLQGPSYGYTF,once,NA,TRBV6-5,TRBJ1-2
TGTGCCAGCAGTATTACAGGGTCAGAGACCCAGTACTTC,CASSITGSETQYF,few,NA,TRBV27,TRBJ2-5
TGTGCCACCAGTGATCTTACTGCCCCGACAGCAGATACGCAGTATTTT,CATSDLTAPTADTQYF,NA,NA,TRBV24-1,TRBJ2-3
TGCAGTGCTAGAACAGGGTCGTCGGGAGCTTTCTTT,CSARTGSSGAFF,NA,NA,TRBV20-1,TRBJ1-1
TGCGCCAGCAGCCAAGAGGCGAGGAGCTCCTATAATTCACCCCTCCACTTT,CASSQEARSSYNSPLHF,NA,NA,TRBV4-1,TRBJ1-6
TGTGTCAGCAGCCCGGCGGGGACAACCTACAATGAGCAGTTCTTC,CVSSPAGTTYNEQFF,NA,NA,TRBV7-8,TRBJ2-1
TGTGCCAGCAGGGGGCCGAGAGGTTTGTCAGAGACCCAGTACTTC,CASRGPRGLSETQYF,NA,NA,TRBV27,TRBJ2-5
TGCAGTGCTAGATCCCCGGACGAGCAGTACTTC,CSARSPDEQYF,NA,NA,TRBV20-1,TRBJ2-7
TGTGCCAGCAGTGAGAGTGAGTATGGATTCCAAGAGACCCAGTACTTC,CASSESEYGFQETQYF,NA,NA,TRBV2,TRBJ2-5
TGCAGTGCGACCAACCCGCCCGGGACTAGCGGGGGGCAAGAGACCCAGTACTTC,CSATNPPGTSGGQETQYF,many,TRBD2,TRBV20-1,TRBJ2-5
TGCGCCAGCAGCCAAGGGGAGAGTCGAGAGACCCAGTACTTC,CASSQGESRETQYF,NA,NA,TRBV4-1,TRBJ2-5
TGTGCCAGCAGTTACTCACTAGCGGGAGGGCGGGATGAGCAGTTCTTC,CASSYSLAGGRDEQFF,NA,TRBD2,TRBV6-6,TRBJ2-1
TGCAGTGCTTGGACTAGCGGAGTACAAGAGACCCAGTACTTC,CSAWTSGVQETQYF,NA,TRBD2,TRBV20-1,TRBJ2-5
TGTGCCAGCAGTTACTCTAGCGGGAGAGGCGAGACCCAGTACTTC,CASSYSSGRGETQYF,NA,TRBD2,TRBV6-2/TRBV6-3,TRBJ2-5
TGTGCCATCAAGGGGCGGGAGGGCCTCAATGAGCAGTTCTTC,CAIKGREGLNEQFF,NA,TRBD2,TRBV10-3,TRBJ2-1
TGTGCCAGCAGTCTATGGGGACAGGGATTGCCAGGAGCCAACGTCCTGACTTTC,CASSLWGQGLPGANVLTF,few,TRBD1,TRBV6-2/TRBV6-3,TRBJ2-6
TGTGCCAGCAGCTTAGCGACGGGGGCAACAGATACGCAGTATTTT,CASSLATGATDTQYF,NA,NA,TRBV7-9,TRBJ2-3
TGCGCCAGCAGCTTGAGGCCAGAAGAGACCCAGTACTTC,CASSLRPEETQYF,few,NA,TRBV5-1,TRBJ2-5
TGTGCCAGCAGCTTAGCGGGACAGGGTATAACCTACGAGCAGTACTTC,CASSLAGQGITYEQYF,once,TRBD1,TRBV7-2,TRBJ2-7
TGTGCCAGCAGCTTAACGCGGGGAATAGAAGATACGCAGTATTTT,CASSLTRGIEDTQYF,NA,NA,TRBV9,TRBJ2-3
TGCAGTGCTAGAGTTGAAGCCTCCTACGAGCAGTACTTC,CSARVEASYEQYF,NA,NA,TRBV20-1,TRBJ2-7
TGCAGTGCTAGGGGCGGGAGAGACGAGCAGTACTTC,CSARGGRDEQYF,NA,TRBD2,TRBV20-1,TRBJ2-7
TGTGCCAGCAGCTTAGAGCCGGGGACTAACTACGAGCAGTACTTC,CASSLEPGTNYEQYF,NA,TRBD2,TRBV11-2,TRBJ2-7
TGTGCCAGCAGGTTAGGGCCGGTGGGTAATGAGCAGTTCTTC,CASRLGPVGNEQFF,NA,NA,TRBV12-3/TRBV12-4,TRBJ2-1
TGCAGCGGGGGACAGGTCGATGAAAAACTGTTTTTT,CSGGQVDEKLFF,NA,TRBD1,TRBV29-1,TRBJ1-4
TGTGCCAGCAGCCCACGAGATGATGACAGAGGAGGCTACACCTTC,CASSPRDDDRGGYTF,NA,NA,TRBV9,TRBJ1-2
TGTGCCAGCAGCCCGGGATTTGGGGCCAACGTCCTGACTTTC,CASSPGFGANVLTF,few,NA,TRBV7-8,TRBJ2-6
TGCAGTGCTAGTCACGGGACAGCTAACACTGAAGCTTTCTTT,CSASHGTANTEAFF,NA,TRBD1,TRBV20-1,TRBJ1-1
TGTGCCAGCAGGTCATTGGGGGATACGCAGTATTTT,CASRSLGDTQYF,NA,NA,TRBV12-3/TRBV12-4,TRBJ2-3
TGTGCCACCAGTGACGACGCGGGACAGGGTATCCGTGGCTACACCTTC,CATSDDAGQGIRGYTF,NA,TRBD1,TRBV24-1,TRBJ1-2
TGTGCCAGCAGCTCGTACCAGGGTCGGAGTGAAAAACTGTTTTTT,CASSSYQGRSEKLFF,few,NA,TRBV7-2,TRBJ1-4
TGTGCCATCAGTCTCGACACAGGGGCCGAAGCTTTCTTT,CAISLDTGAEAFF,many,TRBD1,TRBV10-3,TRBJ1-1
TGTGCCAGCAGTGACCTAGCGGGAGGGCCTTTGTACGAGCAGTACTTC,CASSDLAGGPLYEQYF,NA,TRBD2,TRBV6-2/TRBV6-3,TRBJ2-7
TGCGCCAGCAGCTTGGGTAGCGGCAGAACTTCCCAGACCGGGTTCTTC,CASSLGSGRTSQTGFF,NA,NA,TRBV5-1,TRBJ2-5
TGTGCCAGCAGCTTGGTGGGAGGGCTCTACGAGCAGTACTTC,CASSLVGGLYEQYF,NA,TRBD2,TRBV5-6,TRBJ2-7